These T cell receptor beta chains were read from a single sample in a study of blood T cell repertoires in COVID-19. Profiled with immunoSEQ multiplex PCR; TCRdb holds only in-frame clones, not every one. The data contain roughly 200,000 clones, about 87% of them singletons. The sample was PBMCs or T cells enriched from blood (not recorded which). The receptors originated from a woman in her thirties who had recovered from COVID-19. Both conserved end residues are part of each CDR3. Each record gives: V gene, D gene, J gene, clone size, CDR3 protein, CDR3 DNA. A D gene is named only where the DNA matches it firmly. Rows give clone size only sometimes, using once, few, many, or a class for an expanded clone.

v_call: TRBV5-1
d_call: .
j_call: TRBJ2-1
clone_size: .
cdr3_aa: CASSLDTLGDNEQFF
cdr3_nt: TGCGCCAGCAGCTTGGATACCCTCGGGGACAATGAGCAGTTCTTC

v_call: TRBV19
d_call: TRBD1
j_call: TRBJ1-2
clone_size: once
cdr3_aa: CASSTPGTGGDGYTF
cdr3_nt: TGTGCCAGTAGTACGCCGGGGACAGGGGGCGATGGCTACACCTTC

v_call: TRBV7-2
d_call: .
j_call: TRBJ2-5
clone_size: .
cdr3_aa: CASSRTPHPEETQYF
cdr3_nt: TGTGCCAGCAGCCGCACACCACACCCCGAAGAGACCCAGTACTTC

v_call: TRBV7-8
d_call: .
j_call: TRBJ1-5
clone_size: once
cdr3_aa: CASRLGLYSNQPQHF
cdr3_nt: TGTGCCAGCAGACTAGGACTTTATAGCAATCAGCCCCAGCATTTT

v_call: TRBV4-1
d_call: .
j_call: TRBJ2-3
clone_size: .
cdr3_aa: CASSQTTRTDTQYF
cdr3_nt: TGCGCCAGCAGCCAAACGACTAGAACAGATACGCAGTATTTT

v_call: TRBV7-9
d_call: .
j_call: TRBJ1-2
clone_size: .
cdr3_aa: CASSPWEGPVGYTF
cdr3_nt: TGTGCCAGCAGCCCGTGGGAGGGTCCGGTAGGCTACACCTTC

v_call: TRBV5-1
d_call: TRBD1
j_call: TRBJ2-2
clone_size: few
cdr3_aa: CASSRGDRSAANTGELFF
cdr3_nt: TGCGCCAGCAGTCGCGGGGACAGGTCTGCCGCGAACACCGGGGAGCTGTTTTTT

v_call: TRBV3-1/TRBV3-2
d_call: .
j_call: TRBJ2-7
clone_size: .
cdr3_aa: CASSRLNEQYF
cdr3_nt: TGTGCCAGCAGCCGGCTCAACGAGCAGTACTTC

v_call: TRBV12-3/TRBV12-4
d_call: .
j_call: TRBJ1-6
clone_size: once
cdr3_aa: CASSGSPNSPLHF
cdr3_nt: TGTGCCAGTTCAGGGTCTCCTAATTCACCCCTCCACTTT

v_call: TRBV6-4
d_call: TRBD2
j_call: TRBJ2-3
clone_size: few
cdr3_aa: CASSFSGGADTQYF
cdr3_nt: TGTGCCAGCAGTTTTAGCGGGGGTGCCGATACGCAGTATTTT

v_call: TRBV12-5
d_call: TRBD1
j_call: TRBJ2-1
clone_size: .
cdr3_aa: CASVRSTGGATSYNEQFF
cdr3_nt: TGTGCTAGTGTCCGATCGACAGGGGGCGCAACTTCCTACAATGAGCAGTTCTTC

v_call: TRBV2
d_call: .
j_call: TRBJ1-5
clone_size: .
cdr3_aa: CASSYLRGDNQPQHF
cdr3_nt: TGTGCCAGCAGTTACCTCAGGGGAGACAATCAGCCCCAGCATTTT

v_call: TRBV11-2
d_call: TRBD2
j_call: TRBJ2-3
clone_size: .
cdr3_aa: CASSLSPLAGKSTDTQYF
cdr3_nt: TGTGCCAGCAGCTTGTCCCCGTTAGCGGGGAAAAGCACAGATACGCAGTATTTT

v_call: TRBV19
d_call: TRBD1
j_call: TRBJ1-2
clone_size: .
cdr3_aa: CASSGTGGNYGYTF
cdr3_nt: TGTGCCAGTAGTGGGACAGGGGGGAACTATGGCTACACCTTC

v_call: TRBV6-5
d_call: .
j_call: TRBJ2-7
clone_size: .
cdr3_aa: CASSYSIGQSDYEQYF
cdr3_nt: TGTGCCAGCAGTTACTCTATAGGACAGTCGGACTACGAGCAGTACTTC

v_call: TRBV4-3
d_call: .
j_call: TRBJ2-2
clone_size: .
cdr3_aa: CASSQGPFTGELFF
cdr3_nt: TGCGCCAGCAGCCAAGGGCCCTTCACCGGGGAGCTGTTTTTT

v_call: TRBV19
d_call: .
j_call: TRBJ1-1
clone_size: .
cdr3_aa: CASNYRDRGTEAFF
cdr3_nt: TGTGCCAGTAACTACAGGGACCGCGGTACTGAAGCTTTCTTT